This is a list of T cell receptor beta chains from one sample in a study of metastatic and nonmetastatic thyroid tumors. Using MiXCR, TCRdb re-called clones from the PCR reads. The table lists 25,000 to 35,000 clones, just under 25% of them singletons. Material for sequencing was blood. These receptors came from a female donor with papillary thyroid cancer or a benign thyroid nodule (not recorded which). Some clones in this sample may be carry-over from other donors' samples. CDR3s include the opening cysteine and the closing phenylalanine or tryptophan. A D gene is named only where the DNA matches it firmly. The size entry is marked missing in some rows and otherwise reads once, few, many or a size class.

J gene,D gene,clone size,V gene,CDR3 protein,CDR3 DNA
TRBJ2-5,.,many,TRBV7-9,CASSKQGQTKETQYF,TGTGCCAGCAGCAAGCAGGGGCAGACTAAAGAGACCCAGTACTTC
TRBJ2-1,.,.,TRBV11-3,CASSFRQYNEQFF,TGTGCCAGCAGCTTCCGTCAGTACAATGAGCAGTTCTTC
TRBJ2-3,TRBD2,many,TRBV7-9,CASSRTSGTTDTQYF,TGTGCCAGCAGCCGAACTAGCGGGACCACAGATACGCAGTATTTT
TRBJ2-1,.,many,TRBV20-1,CSARDRQPPNEQFF,TGCAGTGCTAGAGATCGCCAGCCTCCCAATGAGCAGTTCTTC
TRBJ1-4,TRBD1,.,TRBV28,CASSLGQGANEKLFF,TGTGCCAGCAGTTTGGGGCAGGGGGCTAATGAAAAACTGTTTTTT
TRBJ2-3,.,.,TRBV24-1,CATEERAGTHSTDTQYF,TGTGCCACCGAGGAAAGGGCAGGGACCCATAGCACAGATACGCAGTATTTT
TRBJ1-1,.,.,TRBV7-8,CASSFRIYNDTEAFF,TGTGCCAGCAGCTTTAGGATCTATAACGACACTGAAGCTTTCTTT
TRBJ1-2,.,.,TRBV4-1,CASSYYPHGTNHGYTF,TGCGCCAGCAGCTATTACCCACATGGGACGAACCATGGCTACACCTTC
TRBJ1-2,.,few,TRBV12-3/TRBV12-4,CASSWGVLYGYTF,TGTGCCAGCAGTTGGGGGGTACTCTATGGCTACACCTTC
TRBJ1-5,TRBD1,.,TRBV14,CASSRTGFEPQHF,TGTGCCAGCAGCCGGACAGGGTTTGAGCCCCAGCATTTT
TRBJ1-1,.,.,TRBV7-9,CASSLGMTNTEAFF,TGTGCCAGCAGCTTAGGCATGACGAACACTGAAGCTTTCTTT
TRBJ1-1,.,many,TRBV10-3,CATSPLTEAFF,TGTGCCACCAGTCCCTTAACTGAAGCTTTCTTT
TRBJ1-1,.,.,TRBV6-6,CASSYPPTGMAFF,TGTGCCAGCAGTTACCCTCCGACAGGAATGGCTTTCTTT
TRBJ2-7,.,many,TRBV7-2,CASSQRSTGTITYEQYF,TGTGCCAGCAGCCAACGATCGACAGGTACGATCACCTACGAGCAGTACTTC
TRBJ2-7,.,many,TRBV20-1,CSARDQMANEGWEQYF,TGCAGTGCTAGAGATCAGATGGCTAACGAGGGATGGGAGCAGTACTTC
TRBJ2-5,TRBD1,many,TRBV11-2,CASSLGDRDRETQYF,TGTGCCAGCAGCTTAGGGGATCGGGACAGAGAGACCCAGTACTTC
TRBJ1-2,TRBD1,many,TRBV5-5,CASSLNRGLFSGYTF,TGTGCCAGCAGCTTAAACAGGGGGCTGTTTAGCGGCTACACCTTC
TRBJ1-2,TRBD1,many,TRBV7-2,CASSLLGGGARGYTF,TGTGCCAGCAGCTTATTAGGAGGGGGCGCCAGGGGCTACACCTTC
TRBJ2-3,.,many,TRBV6-2/TRBV6-3,CASSFGGPTDTQYF,TGTGCCAGCAGTTTCGGAGGGCCCACAGATACGCAGTATTTT
TRBJ2-7,TRBD1,medium-sized,TRBV6-1,CASSEDRGGEQYF,TGTGCCAGCAGTGAAGACAGGGGCGGGGAGCAGTACTTC
TRBJ2-2,.,many,TRBV15,CATSRVQGRSGELFF,TGTGCCACCAGCAGAGTGCAGGGGAGGTCCGGGGAGCTGTTTTTT
TRBJ1-1,TRBD1,many,TRBV30,CAWSLPGDRVWGEAFF,TGTGCCTGGAGCCTACCCGGTGACAGGGTTTGGGGTGAAGCTTTCTTT
TRBJ2-1,TRBD2,many,TRBV9,CASSETSGYNEQFF,TGTGCCAGCAGCGAGACTAGCGGGTACAATGAGCAGTTCTTC
TRBJ2-7,.,many,TRBV20-1,CSARDRVGFSYEQYF,TGCAGTGCTAGAGATCGGGTGGGATTCTCCTACGAGCAGTACTTC
TRBJ2-6,TRBD2,many,TRBV12-3/TRBV12-4,CATFWGGPYSGANVLTF,TGTGCCACCTTTTGGGGGGGACCCTATTCTGGGGCCAACGTCCTGACTTTC
TRBJ2-7,TRBD2,.,TRBV7-9,CASSGRTSSFDEQYF,TGTGCCAGCAGCGGCCGGACTAGTTCGTTCGACGAGCAGTACTTC
TRBJ2-3,TRBD2,many,TRBV7-9,CASSSREANTDTQYF,TGTGCCAGCAGCTCGCGGGAGGCCAACACAGATACGCAGTATTTT
TRBJ1-3,TRBD1,many,TRBV20-1,CSAPDRDSGNTIYF,TGCAGTGCCCCGGACAGGGACTCTGGAAACACCATATATTTT
TRBJ2-6,.,.,TRBV20-1,CSAPYSGPNVLTF,TGCAGTGCTCCATACTCTGGGCCCAACGTCCTGACTTTC
TRBJ2-7,.,.,TRBV6-2/TRBV6-3,CASRYGGISYVQYF,TGTGCCAGCAGGTACGGAGGGATCTCATACGTGCAGTACTTC
TRBJ1-3,.,medium-sized,TRBV6-1,CASSEAEGEGNTIYF,TGTGCCAGCAGTGAAGCAGAAGGGGAAGGAAACACCATATATTTT
TRBJ2-1,.,many,TRBV7-9,CASSSSDVGPNEQFF,TGTGCCAGCAGCTCTAGCGACGTTGGGCCGAATGAGCAGTTCTTC
TRBJ1-2,.,.,TRBV6-1,CASSDRPHLDGYTF,TGTGCCAGCAGCGACAGGCCACACCTTGATGGCTACACCTTC
TRBJ1-4,.,few,TRBV20-1,CSARDHTQGRTEKLFF,TGCAGTGCTAGAGATCACACCCAGGGGCGAACGGAAAAACTGTTTTTT
TRBJ2-7,TRBD2,.,TRBV20-1,CSAISLDSGDSYEQYF,TGCAGTGCCATATCCCTCGACAGCGGGGATTCCTACGAGCAGTACTTC
TRBJ2-5,TRBD1,.,TRBV5-4,CARCETGGFQETQYF,TGTGCCAGGTGCGAGACAGGGGGCTTTCAAGAGACCCAGTACTTC
TRBJ2-1,.,few,TRBV19,CASIKYSALEQFF,TGTGCCAGTATTAAGTACTCAGCCTTGGAGCAGTTCTTC
TRBJ2-1,TRBD2,.,TRBV20-1,CSARWGGPSRAGNEQFF,TGCAGTGCTAGATGGGGAGGGCCCTCCCGGGCCGGCAATGAGCAGTTCTTC
TRBJ1-6,.,medium-sized,TRBV6-1,CASKGVTDRSYNSPLHF,TGTGCCAGCAAGGGGGTAACAGACCGCTCCTATAATTCACCCCTCCACTTT
TRBJ2-1,.,many,TRBV18,CASSPGADQGEQFF,TGTGCCAGCTCACCGGGAGCAGACCAAGGAGAGCAGTTCTTC
TRBJ2-7,.,.,TRBV15,CATSRDPDNPVSYEQYF,TGTGCCACCAGCAGAGATCCGGACAATCCCGTCTCCTACGAGCAGTACTTC
TRBJ2-7,.,.,TRBV4-1,CASSTGGYEQNF,TGCGCCAGCAGCACCGGCGGCTACGAGCAGAACTTC